This TCR beta chain was sequenced for a study of STAT3 mutations in large granular lymphocyte leukemia. Whole-study findings and limits: In T-cell large granular lymphocyte leukemia, about half of patients showed multiple immunodominant subclonotypes. In several patients, dominant TCR clone burden exceeded STAT3 mutant burden.

Comment on this clone: What it recognizes is unknown.

Profiled with immunoSEQ multiplex PCR; TCRdb holds only in-frame clones, not every one. The data show some 9,100 clones, with roughly 90% seen just once and 66% held by the top ten. The germline V and J ends were trimmed by 4 bases and 0 bases, with 15 bases remaining between them. From germline, CDR1 is SGDLS and CDR2 YYNGEE. This CDR3 spans 16 amino acids. What was sequenced was peripheral blood mononuclear cells. This chain joins TRBV9 and TRBJ2-3; the D gene could be TRBD1 or TRBD2 (6 bases each). This TCR was recovered from a man aged 55 to 70 with T-cell large granular lymphocyte leukemia. Some clones in this sample may be carry-over from other donors' samples. CDR3 coding DNA: TGTGCCAGCAGCCAAGGGGGGAGGACTAGCACAGATACGCAGTATTTT. Translation gives CASSQGGRTSTDTQYF.